Listed here are 13 T cell receptor beta chains from one sample, sequenced in a study of Ad26.COV2.S vaccination and SARS-CoV-2 variants. The protocol was immunoSEQ multiplex PCR, while the TCRdb copy is restricted to in-frame clones and leaves out a portion. The sample includes more than 300,000 clones, roughly 86% of them seen just once. Treatment here: some 20 received Ad26.COV2.S at low or high dose, single or two shots; several received placebo; per-sample allocation not given. Following the first vaccine or placebo injection, samples were taken on day 63. The sample was peripheral blood, taken in a trial of Ad26.COV2.S vaccine versus placebo. The receptor source for this set is a person between 18 and 65 years old who received the Ad26.COV2.S COVID-19 vaccine or a placebo.

The rearrangement joins TRBV6-2 or TRBV6-3 to TRBJ2-4; D unresolved. The germline CDR1 and CDR2 sequences are MNHEY and SVGEGT. V lost 5 bases to trimming and J lost 0 bases, with 5 bases between them. The CDR3 is made up of 13 amino acids. Here the CDR3 reads CASSIVAKNIQYF. In nucleotides, the CDR3 is TGTGCCAGCAGTATAGTAGCCAAAAACATTCAGTACTTC.

The chain couples TRBV6-5 to TRBJ1-2; perhaps TRBD1 as D (5 bases). Germline V gene data show CDR1 as MNHEY and CDR2 as SVGAGI. V was trimmed by 8 bases and J by 8 bases, leaving 18 bases between them. The CDR3 has 13 amino acids. The CDR3 reads CASGLGGRPGYTF. The DNA for the CDR3 is TGTGCCAGCGGGCTGGGGGGAAGGCCAGGCTACACCTTC.

The chain is built from TRBV6-1 and TRBJ1-3; D is unclear. Germline CDR1 and CDR2: MNHNS and SASEGT. Between the trimmed V and J ends, which lost 4 bases and 0 bases, there was a span of 13 bases. The CDR3 covers 16 residues. The CDR3 DNA is TGTGCCAGCAGTGCTCCGGGTTTCAGCTCTGGAAACACCATATATTTT. Protein: CASSAPGFSSGNTIYF.

This chain uses TRBV4-3 with TRBJ2-7; 7 bases map to TRBD1. This CDR3 region has 15 residues. Germline CDR1 and CDR2: LGHNA and YSLEER. The ends lost 4 bases at V and 7 bases at J; junction bases unmatched: 13. The CDR3 nucleotides read TGCGCCAGCAGCCCGATGACAGGGCCTACCGGGGAGCAGTACTTC. Its translation is CASSPMTGPTGEQYF.

V usage is TRBV18 and J usage is TRBJ1-2; D is undetermined. CDR3 length equals 14 residues. CDR1 and CDR2 from the germline V gene are KGHSH and LQKENI. The ends were cut back, 5 bases at V and 6 bases at J, with 16 bases in the middle. CDR3 DNA: TGTGCCAGCTCATTCGGAGTGGCCACAAATGGCTACACCTTC. Translation: CASSFGVATNGYTF.

This chain links TRBV5-1 with TRBJ1-3; D not resolved. V lost 5 bases and J lost 0, with 12 bases in between. The CDR3 has 15 residues. Germline V gene lookup returns CDR1 SGHRS and CDR2 YFSETQ. The CDR3 bases are TGCGCCAGCAGAGAGGACGGGCTCTCTGGAAACACCATATATTTT. This sequence encodes CASREDGLSGNTIYF.

This chain links TRBV30 with TRBJ1-6, with D possibly matching TRBD1 (6 bases). Germline V gives CDR1 GTSNPN, CDR2 SVGIG (reference sequence). There are 17 residues in the CDR3. V lost 2 bases and J lost 8, with 22 bases in between. CDR3 amino acids: CAWSFPGHQKRDSPLHF. Here the CDR3 DNA reads TGTGCCTGGAGTTTCCCGGGACACCAAAAAAGAGATTCACCCCTCCACTTT.

V usage is TRBV5-1 and J usage is TRBJ2-5; maybe TRBD1 (6 bases). Trimming shortened V by 2 bases and J by 5 bases, and 16 bases separated the two germline ends. The germline V gene encodes CDR1 SGHRS and CDR2 YFSETQ. CDR3 length equals 15 residues. CDR3 sequence (DNA): TGCGCCAGCAGCTTTTCACAGGGTGGAAGGGAGACCCAGTACTTC. Translated, it gives CASSFSQGGRETQYF.

This chain uses TRBV19 with TRBJ1-6; a weak D match, TRBD1 (5 bases). Per germline, CDR1 LNHDA and CDR2 SQIVND (reference sequence). V was pared by 3 bases and J by 10 bases, with 10 bases between. CDR3 length: 13 amino acids. The CDR3 here is CASSIRGPSPLHF. The CDR3 DNA reads TGTGCCAGTAGTATTAGGGGTCCGTCACCCCTCCACTTT. The full variable domain, in which reference TRBV19 and TRBJ1-6 provide the parts outside the CDR3, is DGGITQSPKYLFRKEGQNVTLSCEQNLNHDAMYWYRQDPGQGLRLIYYSQIVNDFQKGDIAEGYSVSREKKESFPLTVTSAQKNPTAFYLCASSIRGPSPLHFGNGTRLTVT.

The gene calls are TRBV30 and TRBJ2-1; D is unresolved. V was cut by 3 bases and J by 10 bases, with 13 bases left in between. CDR3 length equals 12 residues. The germline gives CDR1 GTSNPN, CDR2 SVGIG (reference sequence). CDR3 sequence reads: CAWSRNLLEQFF. CDR3 sequence (DNA): TGTGCCTGGAGCCGCAATCTGTTAGAGCAGTTCTTC.

The chain employs TRBV7-6 and TRBJ2-3; 7 bases line up with TRBD2. V was pared by 5 bases and J by 0 bases, with 5 bases of the junction left unmatched. There are 15 residues in the CDR3. In germline, CDR1 is SGHVS, CDR2 FNYEAQ. CDR3 nucleotides: TGTGCCAGCAGCCTGGAGCGGGGTAGCACAGATACGCAGTATTTT. It translates to CASSLERGSTDTQYF.

This chain connects TRBV10-1 to TRBJ2-1; 7 nucleotides match TRBD2. V shed 2 bases and J 3 bases; nucleotides not matched to a gene: 1. The CDR3 is made up of 14 amino acids. Germline CDR1 WNHNN, CDR2 SYGVQD (reference sequence). In DNA, the CDR3 is TGCGCCAGCAGTGAGGGGGGGGGCTACAATGAGCAGTTCTTC. Amino acid sequence: CASSEGGGYNEQFF.

The chain is built from TRBV30 and TRBJ2-2, with 14 bases matching TRBD2. Unmatched junction bases numbered 2, after V lost 8 bases and J lost 6 bases. CDR3 length equals 13 residues. Germline CDR1 reads GTSNPN; CDR2 reads SVGIG (reference sequence). Written as DNA, the CDR3 is TGTGCCAGGGGACTAGCGGGGGCCGGGGAGCTGTTTTTT. It encodes CARGLAGAGELFF.